The clone carrying this TCR beta chain has ten or more counts. Its cognate antigen is unknown. Noted time point: patch test 2, 6 weeks after DPC sensitization. Treatment denoted: therapeutic diphenylcyclopropenone sensitization with weekly scalp DPC. It was from unfractionated whole blood that total RNA was extracted. V was pared by 5 bases and J by 3 bases, with 5 bases of the junction left unmatched. This CDR3 contains 15 residues. Germline assignment: CDR1 LGHNT and CDR2 FRNRAP. These data are taken from a study of human T cells and chemical hapten exposure. A single record per CDR3 protein comes from TCRdb applying MiXCR to the RACE reads. Of tens of thousands of distinct CDR3 sequences in the sample, around 9.3% were seen once. Broader study findings: Expanded TCRs showed more large CDR3 clusters than pre-sensitization or healthy control sets. The number of TCRs above 1 in 1000 frequency did not change after DPC sensitization.

This clonotype was obtained from a woman in her forties or fifties with alopecia areata. Some clones in this sample may be carry-over from other donors' samples. The specimen was whole blood, collected in connection with sensitization to the hapten diphenylcyclopropenone (DPC). The V gene is TRBV12-5, the J gene TRBJ2-5, with 11 bases fitting TRBD2. The CDR3 DNA follows: TGTGCTAGTGGTCCGGGACTAGCGGAAAAAGAGACCCAGTACTTC. It is translated as CASGPGLAEKETQYF.